This T cell receptor (beta chain) was captured by sequencing in a study of T cells in localized non-small cell lung cancer. The data were produced by immunoSEQ multiplex PCR, yet TCRdb's version contains in-frame clones alone and is incomplete. The sample yields tens of thousands of clones, around 90% seen once. CDR3 length: 15 amino acids. Looked up from germline, CDR1 is SGHRS and CDR2 is YFSETQ. V lost 8 bases, J lost 2 bases, and 12 bases stayed unmatched. V is TRBV5-1 and J is TRBJ1-1; 7 nucleotides agree with TRBD1. Material: peripheral blood, obtained before any cancer treatment. The receptor's source is a woman aged 35-75 years with stage I squamous cell lung carcinoma. The CDR3 is CASRPQGQRNTEAFF. As DNA, the CDR3 is TGCGCCAGTCGACCCCAGGGACAGAGAAACACTGAAGCTTTCTTT.